This T cell receptor (beta chain) was identified in a study of shared clonotypes between healthy human individuals. Study as a whole: Samples came from two female and a few male donors aged 18 to 49. Overall study results and limits: Sampling covered blood only; tissue repertoires likely differ. Researchers found naive subsets generally carried larger estimated richness than memory subsets.

Clones were read by immunoSEQ multiplex PCR, and TCRdb kept only the in-frame ones, dropping some. This sample has about 2,200,000 clones; around 93% occur once, and the top ten carry 1.7%. This clone is a singleton in its sample. Its specificity is unknown. Naive CD8 isolation took CD45RO-negative cells positively selected for CCR7 and excluded terminally differentiated effector memory CD45RA+ cells. V shed 0 bases, J shed 0 bases, and the junction held 6 bases outside the gene matches. The CDR3 totals 17 residues. In germline, CDR1 is SGHDN, CDR2 FVKESK. The sequenced material came from naive CD8+ T cells from PBMCs. This rearrangement joins TRBV14 to TRBJ2-7; TRBD2 aligns across 9 bases. This TCR was sampled from a man between 18 and 35 years old in good health. Some clones in this sample may be carry-over from other donors' samples. The CDR3 DNA follows: TGTGCCAGCAGCCAAGATGGGCTAGCGGGGACCTCCTACGAGCAGTACTTC. It specifies CASSQDGLAGTSYEQYF.